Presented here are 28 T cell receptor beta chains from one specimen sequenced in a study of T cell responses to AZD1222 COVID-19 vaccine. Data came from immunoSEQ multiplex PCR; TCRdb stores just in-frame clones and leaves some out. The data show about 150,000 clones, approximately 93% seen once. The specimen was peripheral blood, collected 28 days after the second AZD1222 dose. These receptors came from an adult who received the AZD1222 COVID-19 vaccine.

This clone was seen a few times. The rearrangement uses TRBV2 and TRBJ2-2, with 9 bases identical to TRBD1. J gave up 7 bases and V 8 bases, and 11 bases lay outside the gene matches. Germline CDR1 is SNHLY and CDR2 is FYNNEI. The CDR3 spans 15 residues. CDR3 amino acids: CASATQQGAIGELFF. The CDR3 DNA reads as TGTGCCAGCGCTACTCAACAGGGGGCGATCGGGGAGCTGTTTTTT.

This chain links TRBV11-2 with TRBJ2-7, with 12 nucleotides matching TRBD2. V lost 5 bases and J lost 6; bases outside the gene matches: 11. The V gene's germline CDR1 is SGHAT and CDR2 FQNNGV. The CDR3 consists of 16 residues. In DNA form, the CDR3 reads TGTGCCAGCAGCCGGGACCTAGCGGGGGGGTTCTCCGAGCAGTACTTC. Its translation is CASSRDLAGGFSEQYF.

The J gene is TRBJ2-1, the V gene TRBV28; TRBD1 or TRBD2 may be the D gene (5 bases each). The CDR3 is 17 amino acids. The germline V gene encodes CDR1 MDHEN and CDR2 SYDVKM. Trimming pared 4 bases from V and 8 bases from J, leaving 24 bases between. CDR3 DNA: TGTGCCAGCAGTTCCCTAATTGAGGGGCCCAAGGGCGATGAGCAGTTCTTC. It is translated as CASSSLIEGPKGDEQFF.

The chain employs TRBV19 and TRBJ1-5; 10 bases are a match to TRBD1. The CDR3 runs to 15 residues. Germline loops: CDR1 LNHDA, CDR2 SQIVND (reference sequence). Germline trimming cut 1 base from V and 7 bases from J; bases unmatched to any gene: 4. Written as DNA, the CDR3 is TGTGCCAGTAGTATAGGGGACAGGGGCAGCCAGCCCCAGCATTTT. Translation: CASSIGDRGSQPQHF.

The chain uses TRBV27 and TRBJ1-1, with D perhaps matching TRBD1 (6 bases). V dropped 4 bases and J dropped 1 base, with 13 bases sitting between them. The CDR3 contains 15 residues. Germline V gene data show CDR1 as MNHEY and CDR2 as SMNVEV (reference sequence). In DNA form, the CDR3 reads TGTGCCAGCAGTTCACTCGGGACAACGAACACTGAAGCTTTCTTT. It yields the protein CASSSLGTTNTEAFF.

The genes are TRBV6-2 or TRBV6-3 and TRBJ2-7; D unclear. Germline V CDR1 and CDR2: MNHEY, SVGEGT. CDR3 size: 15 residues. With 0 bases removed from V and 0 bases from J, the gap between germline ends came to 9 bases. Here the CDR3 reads CASSYSYLSSYEQYF. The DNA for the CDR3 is TGTGCCAGCAGTTACTCCTACCTTAGCTCCTACGAGCAGTACTTC.

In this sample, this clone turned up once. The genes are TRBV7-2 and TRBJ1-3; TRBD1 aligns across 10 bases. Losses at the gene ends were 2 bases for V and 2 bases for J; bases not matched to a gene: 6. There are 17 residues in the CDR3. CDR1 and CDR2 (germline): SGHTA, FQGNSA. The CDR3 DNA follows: TGTGCCAGCAGCTTAATAGTCGGACAGGGGGCTGGAAACACCATATATTTT. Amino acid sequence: CASSLIVGQGAGNTIYF.

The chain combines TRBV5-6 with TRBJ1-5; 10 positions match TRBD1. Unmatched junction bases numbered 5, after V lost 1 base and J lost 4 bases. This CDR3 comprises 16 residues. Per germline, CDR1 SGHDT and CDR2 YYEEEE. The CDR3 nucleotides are TGTGCCAGCAGCTTGATGGGACAGGGGCTGAATCAGCCCCAGCATTTT. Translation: CASSLMGQGLNQPQHF.

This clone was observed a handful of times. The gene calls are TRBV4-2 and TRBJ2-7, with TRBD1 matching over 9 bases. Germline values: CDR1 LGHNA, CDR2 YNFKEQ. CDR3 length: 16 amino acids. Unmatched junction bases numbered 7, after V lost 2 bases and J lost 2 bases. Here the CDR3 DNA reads TGTGCCAGCAGCCAAACGACCGGGACAGGGACCTACGAGCAGTACTTC. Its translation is CASSQTTGTGTYEQYF.

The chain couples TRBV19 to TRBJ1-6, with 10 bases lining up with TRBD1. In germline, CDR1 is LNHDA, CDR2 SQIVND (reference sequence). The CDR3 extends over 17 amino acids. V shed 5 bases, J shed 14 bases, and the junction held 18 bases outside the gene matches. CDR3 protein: CASSEVLPGQGKFTLHF. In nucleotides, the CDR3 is TGTGCCAGTAGTGAAGTCCTACCGGGACAGGGGAAATTCACCCTCCACTTT.

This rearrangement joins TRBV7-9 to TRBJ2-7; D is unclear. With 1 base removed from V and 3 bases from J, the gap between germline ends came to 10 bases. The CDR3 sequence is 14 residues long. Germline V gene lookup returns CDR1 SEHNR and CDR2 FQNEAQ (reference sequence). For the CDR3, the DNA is TGTGCCAGCAGCTTAGTCAGTGCCCACTACGAGCAGTACTTC. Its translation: CASSLVSAHYEQYF.

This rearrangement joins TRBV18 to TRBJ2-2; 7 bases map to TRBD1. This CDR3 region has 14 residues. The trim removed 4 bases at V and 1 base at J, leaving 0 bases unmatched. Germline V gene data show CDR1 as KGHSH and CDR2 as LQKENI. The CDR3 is CASSRDRNTGELFF. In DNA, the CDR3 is TGTGCCAGCTCACGGGACAGGAACACCGGGGAGCTGTTTTTT.

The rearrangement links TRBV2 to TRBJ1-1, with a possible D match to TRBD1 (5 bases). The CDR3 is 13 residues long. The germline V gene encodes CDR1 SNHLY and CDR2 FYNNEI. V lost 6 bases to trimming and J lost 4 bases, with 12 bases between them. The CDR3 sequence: CASSLGGGTEAFF. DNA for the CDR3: TGTGCCAGCAGCCTGGGGGGGGGCACTGAAGCTTTCTTT.

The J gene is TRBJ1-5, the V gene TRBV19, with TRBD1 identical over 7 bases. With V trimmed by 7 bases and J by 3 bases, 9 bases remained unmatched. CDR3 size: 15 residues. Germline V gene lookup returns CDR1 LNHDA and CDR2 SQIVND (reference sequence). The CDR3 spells CASNPGTANNQPQHF. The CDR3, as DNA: TGTGCCAGTAATCCGGGGACAGCTAACAATCAGCCCCAGCATTTT.

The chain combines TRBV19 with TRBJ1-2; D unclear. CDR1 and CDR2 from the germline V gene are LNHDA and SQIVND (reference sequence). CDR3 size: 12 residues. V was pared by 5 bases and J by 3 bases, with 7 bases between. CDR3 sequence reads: CASSLADYGYTF. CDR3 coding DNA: TGTGCCAGTAGTTTGGCAGACTATGGCTACACCTTC.

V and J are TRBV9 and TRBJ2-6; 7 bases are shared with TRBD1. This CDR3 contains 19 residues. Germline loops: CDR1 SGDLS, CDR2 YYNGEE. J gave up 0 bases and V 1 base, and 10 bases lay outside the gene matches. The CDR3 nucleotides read TGTGCCAGCAGCGTAAATCGGGACAGACTTCACTCTGGGGCCAACGTCCTGACTTTC. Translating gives CASSVNRDRLHSGANVLTF. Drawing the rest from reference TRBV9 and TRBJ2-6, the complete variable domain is DSGVTQTPKHLITATGQRVTLRCSPRSGDLSVYWYQQSLDQGLQFLIQYYNGEERAKGNILERFSAQQFPDLHSELNLSSLELGDSALYFCASSVNRDRLHSGANVLTFGAGSRLTVL.

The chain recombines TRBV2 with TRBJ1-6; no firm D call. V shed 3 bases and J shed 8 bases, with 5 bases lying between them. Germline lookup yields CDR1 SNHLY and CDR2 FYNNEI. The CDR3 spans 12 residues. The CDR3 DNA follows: TGTGCCAGCAGTGATGCCTATTCACCCCTCCACTTT. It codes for CASSDAYSPLHF.

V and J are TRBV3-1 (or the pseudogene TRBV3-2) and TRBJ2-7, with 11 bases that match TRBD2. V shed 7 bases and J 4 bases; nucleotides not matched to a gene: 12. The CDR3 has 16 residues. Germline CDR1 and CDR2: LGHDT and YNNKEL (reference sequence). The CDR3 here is CASTRGGTSGRYEQYF. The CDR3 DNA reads TGTGCCAGCACCAGGGGAGGGACTAGCGGTAGATACGAGCAGTACTTC.

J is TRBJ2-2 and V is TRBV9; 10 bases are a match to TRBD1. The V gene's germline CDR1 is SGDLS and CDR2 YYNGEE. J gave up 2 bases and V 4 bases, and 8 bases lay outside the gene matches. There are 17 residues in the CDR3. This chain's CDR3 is CASSTSGTGANTGELFF. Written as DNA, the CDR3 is TGTGCCAGCAGCACTTCCGGGACAGGGGCCAACACCGGGGAGCTGTTTTTT. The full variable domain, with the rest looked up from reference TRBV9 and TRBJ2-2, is DSGVTQTPKHLITATGQRVTLRCSPRSGDLSVYWYQQSLDQGLQFLIQYYNGEERAKGNILERFSAQQFPDLHSELNLSSLELGDSALYFCASSTSGTGANTGELFFGEGSRLTVL.

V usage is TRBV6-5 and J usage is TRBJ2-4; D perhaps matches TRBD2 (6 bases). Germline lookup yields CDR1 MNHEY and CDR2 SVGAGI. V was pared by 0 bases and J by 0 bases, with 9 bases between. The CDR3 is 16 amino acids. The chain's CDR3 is CASSYSRRGAKNIQYF. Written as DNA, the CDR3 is TGTGCCAGCAGTTACTCCCGGAGGGGAGCCAAAAACATTCAGTACTTC.

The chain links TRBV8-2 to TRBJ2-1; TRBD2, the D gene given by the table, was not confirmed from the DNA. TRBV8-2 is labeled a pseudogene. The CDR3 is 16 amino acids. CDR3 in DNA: TGTGGCAGCAAGGTTGGACTAGCGACATCCTACAATGAGCAGTTCTTC. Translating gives CGSKVGLATSYNEQFF.

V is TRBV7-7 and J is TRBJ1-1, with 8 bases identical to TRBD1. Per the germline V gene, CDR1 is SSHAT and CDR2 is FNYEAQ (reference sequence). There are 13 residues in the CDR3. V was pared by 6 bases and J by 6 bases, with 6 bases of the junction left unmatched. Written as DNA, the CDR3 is TGTGCCAGCAGTCACGGACAGGGATCTGAAGCTTTCTTT. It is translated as CASSHGQGSEAFF.

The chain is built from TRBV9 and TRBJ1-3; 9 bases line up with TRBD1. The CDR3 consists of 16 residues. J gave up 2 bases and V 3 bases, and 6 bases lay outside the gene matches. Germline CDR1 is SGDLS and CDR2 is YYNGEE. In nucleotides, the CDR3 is TGTGCCAGCAGCGATACCGGGACAGGGCCTGGAAACACCATATATTTT. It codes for CASSDTGTGPGNTIYF. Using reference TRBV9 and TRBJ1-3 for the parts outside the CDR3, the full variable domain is DSGVTQTPKHLITATGQRVTLRCSPRSGDLSVYWYQQSLDQGLQFLIQYYNGEERAKGNILERFSAQQFPDLHSELNLSSLELGDSALYFCASSDTGTGPGNTIYFGEGSWLTVV.

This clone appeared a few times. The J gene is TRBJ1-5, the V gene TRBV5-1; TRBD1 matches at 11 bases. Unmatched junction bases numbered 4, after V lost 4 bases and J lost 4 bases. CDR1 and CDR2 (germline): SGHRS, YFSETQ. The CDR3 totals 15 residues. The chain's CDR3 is CASSRGQGANQPQHF. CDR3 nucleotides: TGCGCCAGCAGCCGTGGACAGGGGGCGAATCAGCCCCAGCATTTT.

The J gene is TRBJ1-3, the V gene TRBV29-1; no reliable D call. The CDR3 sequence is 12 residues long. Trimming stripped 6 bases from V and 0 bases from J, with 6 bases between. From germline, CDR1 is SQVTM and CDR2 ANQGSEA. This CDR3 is CSVQSSGNTIYF. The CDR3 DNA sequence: TGCAGCGTCCAGAGCTCTGGAAACACCATATATTTT.

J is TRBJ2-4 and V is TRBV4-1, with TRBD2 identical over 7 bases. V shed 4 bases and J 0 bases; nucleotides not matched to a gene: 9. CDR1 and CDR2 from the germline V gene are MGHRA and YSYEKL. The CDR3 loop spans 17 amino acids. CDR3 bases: TGCGCCAGCAGCCCGTGGGAGGGGAGAGTAGCCAAAAACATTCAGTACTTC. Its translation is CASSPWEGRVAKNIQYF.

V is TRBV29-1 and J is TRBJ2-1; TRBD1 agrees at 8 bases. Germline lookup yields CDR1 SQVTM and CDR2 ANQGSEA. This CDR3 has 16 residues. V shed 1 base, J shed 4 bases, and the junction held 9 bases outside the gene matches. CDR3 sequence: CSVEAGTGTLYNEQFF. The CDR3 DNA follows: TGCAGCGTTGAAGCGGGGACAGGAACCCTTTACAATGAGCAGTTCTTC.

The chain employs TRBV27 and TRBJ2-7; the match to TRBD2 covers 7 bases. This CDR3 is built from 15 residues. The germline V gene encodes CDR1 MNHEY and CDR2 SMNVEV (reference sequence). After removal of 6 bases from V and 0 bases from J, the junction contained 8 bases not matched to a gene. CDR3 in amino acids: CASSRAGWSSYEQYF. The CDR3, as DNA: TGTGCCAGCAGCCGAGCGGGGTGGAGCTCCTACGAGCAGTACTTC.